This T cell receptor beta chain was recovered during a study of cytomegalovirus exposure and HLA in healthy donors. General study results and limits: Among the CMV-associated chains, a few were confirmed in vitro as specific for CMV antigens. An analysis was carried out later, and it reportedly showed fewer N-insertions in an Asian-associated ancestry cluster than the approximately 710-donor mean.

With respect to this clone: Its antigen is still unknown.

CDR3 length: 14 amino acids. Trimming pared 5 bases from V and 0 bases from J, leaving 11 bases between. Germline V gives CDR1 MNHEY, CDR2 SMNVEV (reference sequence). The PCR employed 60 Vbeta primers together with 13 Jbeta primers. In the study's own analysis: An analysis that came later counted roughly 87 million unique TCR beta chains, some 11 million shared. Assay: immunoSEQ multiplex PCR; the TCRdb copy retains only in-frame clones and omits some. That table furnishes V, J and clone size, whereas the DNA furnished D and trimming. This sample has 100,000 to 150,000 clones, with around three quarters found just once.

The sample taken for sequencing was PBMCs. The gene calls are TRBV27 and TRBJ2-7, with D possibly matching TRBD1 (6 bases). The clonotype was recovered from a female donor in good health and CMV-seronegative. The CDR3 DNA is TGTGCCAGCAGTCCAAGAGGGGGCTCCTACGAGCAGTACTTC. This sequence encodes CASSPRGGSYEQYF.